Below are 8 T cell receptor beta chains sequenced from a single sample in a study of T-cell reconstitution after alpha-beta-depleted transplantation in children. The TCRbeta library incorporated unique molecular identifiers. Using its own MiXCR run on the PCR reads, TCRdb lists one record per CDR3 protein. The table records roughly 200,000 distinct CDR3 sequences, more than 12% of them present only once. The source material was PBMCs from the stem cell graft donor, sampled from the stem cell graft. The receptors originated from a human donor who donated a stem cell graft to a child with acute lymphoblastic leukemia.

This clonotype occurred many times. The V and J genes are TRBV29-1 and TRBJ2-1, with a tentative D call TRBD2 (6 bases). V lost 4 bases and J 8 bases, leaving 21 bases between the germline ends. There are 15 residues in the CDR3. Germline CDR1 and CDR2: SQVTM and ANQGSEA. The CDR3 DNA follows: TGCAGCGTTGCTCGGACTTCCGGGCGGGGCGATGAGCAGTTCTTC. This sequence encodes CSVARTSGRGDEQFF.

This clonotype was seen many times. The chain couples TRBV27 to TRBJ1-1, with a tentative D call TRBD1 (6 bases). CDR3 length: 14 residues. CDR1 MNHEY and CDR2 SMNVEV come from the germline V gene (reference sequence). The V and J ends lost 3 bases and 3 bases respectively, with 11 bases between them. CDR3 in amino acids: CASSFGRTDTEAFF. The CDR3 bases are TGTGCCAGCAGTTTCGGCAGGACAGACACTGAAGCTTTCTTT.

Many counts were recorded for this clonotype. The V call is TRBV27, the J call TRBJ2-1; D ambiguous. Trimming cost V 8 bases and J 8 bases, with 13 bases left between them. CDR1 and CDR2 (germline): MNHEY, SMNVEV (reference sequence). The CDR3 consists of 12 residues. This chain's CDR3 is CASGSVRDEQFF. The CDR3 coding sequence is TGTGCCAGCGGCTCGGTAAGGGATGAGCAGTTCTTC.

This clonotype was observed at least ten times. The CDR3 coding sequence is TGTGCCAGCAGCCAAAGGCGGGAGCAGTACTTC. Its protein product is CASSQRREQYF. The chain recombines TRBV3-1 with TRBJ2-7; no firm D call. Germline lookup yields CDR1 LGHDT and CDR2 YNNKEL (reference sequence). V gave up 2 bases and J gave up 7 bases, with 6 bases separating them. The CDR3 loop spans 11 amino acids.

This clonotype was seen repeatedly, ten times or more. The chain uses TRBV12-3 or TRBV12-4 and TRBJ1-4; a weak D match, TRBD1 (5 bases). This CDR3 contains 15 residues. The V end was cut by 1 base, the J end by 4 bases, with 10 bases between. The CDR3 region is CASSLVQGGNEKLFF. CDR3 coding DNA: TGTGCCAGCAGTTTAGTCCAGGGCGGTAATGAAAAACTGTTTTTT.

V usage is TRBV29-1 and J usage is TRBJ2-7; 9 nucleotides align to TRBD1. The CDR3 spans 12 residues. With V trimmed by 6 bases and J by 5 bases, 5 bases remained unmatched. Germline loops: CDR1 SQVTM, CDR2 ANQGSEA. The CDR3 DNA sequence: TGCAGCGTAGTTACAGGGGGCGACGAGCAGTACTTC. Protein product: CSVVTGGDEQYF.

This clonotype was seen repeatedly, ten times or more. The chain employs TRBV5-1 and TRBJ2-3; D is unresolved. The CDR3 length is 14 residues. V shed 6 bases and J shed 2 bases, with 13 bases lying between them. The germline V gene has CDR1 SGHRS and CDR2 YFSETQ. The CDR3 bases are TGCGCCAGCATGGTAGGGTGGCCCACAGATACGCAGTATTTT. Translation: CASMVGWPTDTQYF.

This clonotype occurred many times. The gene calls are TRBV5-1 and TRBJ2-7; D possibly corresponds to TRBD1 (5 bases). The CDR3 is 13 residues long. Germline loops: CDR1 SGHRS, CDR2 YFSETQ. The V gene lost 5 bases and the J gene lost 2 bases, with 11 bases spanning the gap. The CDR3 region is CASRKGVAYEQYF. The CDR3 coding sequence is TGCGCCAGCAGGAAAGGGGTCGCCTACGAGCAGTACTTC. Variable domain in full (rest from reference TRBV5-1 and TRBJ2-7): KAGVTQTPRYLIKTRGQQVTLSCSPISGHRSVSWYQQTPGQGLQFLFEYFSETQRNKGNFPGRFSGRQFSNSRSEMNVSTLELGDSALYLCASRKGVAYEQYFGPGTRLTVT.